The table lists the clone carrying this T cell receptor (beta chain) with a few counts. The antigen is not known. In germline, CDR1 is SGHRS, CDR2 YFSETQ. V was pared by 0 bases and J by 2 bases, with 14 bases between. The length of the CDR3 is 16 residues. Primers for the PCR totalled 60 Vbeta and 13 Jbeta. TCRdb's copy holds only in-frame clones and misses some; the assay was immunoSEQ multiplex PCR. The sample holds 150,000 or so clones; roughly 74% are singletons and the top ten take over 2.5%. This sample was taken from a study of cytomegalovirus exposure and HLA in healthy donors. Across the study: A previous analysis identified 95 million to 120 million unique TCR beta sequences derived from roughly 180 million T cells. Findings and caveats of the study: TCR beta chain V- and J-gene trimming was linked, in a later analysis, to a missense variant in DCLRE1C.

Healthy bone marrow donors made up the donor group. The specimen sequenced was PBMCs. This rearrangement joins TRBV5-1 to TRBJ2-5; D possibly corresponds to TRBD2 (5 bases). This clonotype was sampled from a man younger than 35 in good health and CMV-seronegative. As DNA, the CDR3 is TGCGCCAGCAGCTTGGCCGGACGAGGGCAACAAGAGACCCAGTACTTC. Translating it yields CASSLAGRGQQETQYF.